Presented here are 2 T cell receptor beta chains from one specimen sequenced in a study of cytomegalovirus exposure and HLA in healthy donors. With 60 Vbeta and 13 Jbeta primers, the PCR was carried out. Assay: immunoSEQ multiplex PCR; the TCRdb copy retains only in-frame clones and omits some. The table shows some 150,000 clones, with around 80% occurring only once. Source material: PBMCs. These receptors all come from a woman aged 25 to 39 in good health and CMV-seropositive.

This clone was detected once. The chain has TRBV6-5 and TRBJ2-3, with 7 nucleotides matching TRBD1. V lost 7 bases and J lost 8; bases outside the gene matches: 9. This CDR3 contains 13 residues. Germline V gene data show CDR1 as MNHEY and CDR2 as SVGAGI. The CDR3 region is CASTDPAGGTQYF. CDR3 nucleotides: TGTGCCAGCACGGACCCTGCAGGGGGTACGCAGTATTTT.

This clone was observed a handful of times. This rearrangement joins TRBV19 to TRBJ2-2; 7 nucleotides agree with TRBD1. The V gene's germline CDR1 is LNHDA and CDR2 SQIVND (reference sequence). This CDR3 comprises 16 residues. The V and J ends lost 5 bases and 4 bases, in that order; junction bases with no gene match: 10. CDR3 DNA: TGTGCCAGTAGTTTGCTTAGGGGGCGAGGCACCGGGGAGCTGTTTTTT. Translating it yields CASSLLRGRGTGELFF.